What follows describes a single TCR beta chain. Its target is not known. The data were taken from a study of CD8+CD57+ T cells in acquired aplastic anemia. The overall study: The mean DNA yield obtained from sorted CD4+ and CD8+ cells came to roughly 3.4 ug. Study-wide results and limits: Patients and controls shared 25 to 35 CD8+ CDR3 sequences, which appeared highly expressed in patients and within their immunodominant clones.

The study profiled TCR beta VDJ and CDR3 using genomic DNA as template. TCRdb passed the reads through MiXCR, listing each CDR3 protein once. The table has about 270,000 distinct CDR3 sequences, around 60% seen once. The sequence was collected from a human donor with severe aplastic anemia or a healthy control (not recorded which). Specimen: sorted CD4+, CD8+, or CD8+CD57+ T cells (not recorded which) from PBMCs.

The DNA for the CDR3 is TGTGCCAGCAGCTTAGTAGGGCCAGATGAAAAACTGTTTTTT. It specifies CASSLVGPDEKLFF. The V and J genes are TRBV7-6 and TRBJ1-4; D not certain. The CDR3 spans 14 residues. Germline assignment: CDR1 SGHVS and CDR2 FNYEAQ. The V and J ends lost 1 base and 6 bases respectively, with 9 bases between them. Drawing the rest from reference TRBV7-6 and TRBJ1-4, the complete variable domain is GAGVSQSPRYKVTKRGQDVALRCDPISGHVSLYWYRQALGQGPEFLTYFNYEAQQDKSGLPNDRFSAERPEGSISTLTIQRTEQRDSAMYRCASSLVGPDEKLFFGSGTQLSVL.